The rows below give T cell receptor beta chains drawn from one sample of a study of naive and memory T cell subsets. TCRdb re-analysed the UMI-ligation and nested PCR reads in MiXCR, keeping a single row per CDR3 protein. This sample has around 40,000 distinct CDR3 sequences, with roughly 14% found just once. Sequenced input: effector memory CD4+ T cells from blood. These receptors came from a human donor in good health. The conserved cysteine and the conserved F or W are not part of the CDR3 here. Part of the rows lack a size; the others show once, few, many or a class for expanded clones.

clone_size: many
cdr3_length: 14
v_call: TRBV18
j_call: TRBJ2-1
cdr3_aa: ASSPSEAGGRGEQF

clone_size: few
cdr3_length: 12
v_call: TRBV7-2
j_call: TRBJ1-4
cdr3_aa: ASSVQGLAEKLF

clone_size: few
cdr3_length: 12
v_call: TRBV7-2
j_call: TRBJ2-3
cdr3_aa: ASSTNRVGDTQY

clone_size: many
cdr3_length: 12
v_call: TRBV7-6
j_call: TRBJ2-7
cdr3_aa: ASSSRDGNYEQY

clone_size: few
cdr3_length: 13
v_call: TRBV2
j_call: TRBJ1-2
cdr3_aa: ASNRARGSDYGYT

clone_size: few
cdr3_length: 12
v_call: TRBV18
j_call: TRBJ1-1
cdr3_aa: ASSPPNWATEAF

clone_size: many
cdr3_length: 17
v_call: TRBV28
j_call: TRBJ2-1
cdr3_aa: ASSLFGLAGGNPGFEQF

clone_size: many
cdr3_length: 15
v_call: TRBV4-1
j_call: TRBJ2-2
cdr3_aa: ASSQGTSGANTGELF

clone_size: -
cdr3_length: 12
v_call: TRBV6-1
j_call: TRBJ1-5
cdr3_aa: ASEGGLGNQPQH

clone_size: many
cdr3_length: 11
v_call: TRBV6-6
j_call: TRBJ2-1
cdr3_aa: ASRGGGRNEQF

clone_size: many
cdr3_length: 15
v_call: TRBV28
j_call: TRBJ2-1
cdr3_aa: ASSPRGSTVPNNEQF

clone_size: -
cdr3_length: 13
v_call: TRBV3-1
j_call: TRBJ2-7
cdr3_aa: ASSQGPSGSDEQY

clone_size: once
cdr3_length: 13
v_call: TRBV5-5
j_call: TRBJ2-5
cdr3_aa: ASSLSPSYQETQY

clone_size: -
cdr3_length: 13
v_call: TRBV20-1
j_call: TRBJ2-1
cdr3_aa: SAGPQAGGYNEQF

clone_size: few
cdr3_length: 13
v_call: TRBV20-1
j_call: TRBJ2-7
cdr3_aa: SASRVWGQKYEQY

clone_size: -
cdr3_length: 11
v_call: TRBV6-1
j_call: TRBJ2-7
cdr3_aa: ASGESSSYEQY

clone_size: few
cdr3_length: 14
v_call: TRBV29-1
j_call: TRBJ2-1
cdr3_aa: SVDMTGTSGSNEQF

clone_size: -
cdr3_length: 11
v_call: TRBV18
j_call: TRBJ2-7
cdr3_aa: ASSQTGGREQY

clone_size: -
cdr3_length: 14
v_call: TRBV7-3
j_call: TRBJ2-4
cdr3_aa: ASSLRGAGIADIQY

clone_size: -
cdr3_length: 15
v_call: TRBV7-8
j_call: TRBJ2-1
cdr3_aa: ASSTELAGRFNGEQF

clone_size: few
cdr3_length: 12
v_call: TRBV5-1
j_call: TRBJ1-2
cdr3_aa: ASSLRRGGYGYT

clone_size: few
cdr3_length: 11
v_call: TRBV28
j_call: TRBJ2-7
cdr3_aa: ASYDSYSYEQY

clone_size: -
cdr3_length: 12
v_call: TRBV19
j_call: TRBJ2-3
cdr3_aa: ASRRVAGPDTQY

clone_size: few
cdr3_length: 11
v_call: TRBV20-1
j_call: TRBJ2-5
cdr3_aa: SAHTFGWETQY